A single sample gave rise to the 28 T cell receptor beta chains below, sequenced in a study of cytomegalovirus exposure and HLA in healthy donors. PCR primers comprised 60 Vbeta and 13 Jbeta primers. Clones were read by immunoSEQ multiplex PCR, and TCRdb kept only the in-frame ones, dropping some. Among more than 150,000 clones, about 80% were seen once, and the ten largest hold about 2.2%. The sequencing sample was made of PBMCs. The receptors stem from a woman aged 25-40 years in good health and CMV-seronegative.

The rearrangement joins TRBV9 to TRBJ1-4; the D gene is possibly TRBD1 (6 bases). CDR3 length: 15 residues. V was trimmed by 1 base and J by 3 bases, leaving 10 bases between them. Germline V lookup: CDR1 SGDLS, CDR2 YYNGEE. This CDR3 reads CASSVQTGANEKLFF. The CDR3 DNA sequence: TGTGCCAGCAGCGTACAGACAGGAGCTAATGAAAAACTGTTTTTT.

The chain joins TRBV2 to TRBJ2-5; TRBD1 might be the D (5 bases). The J call may be wrong; the DNA end is better matched by TRBJ2-7. This CDR3 has 14 residues. Germline V gene sequence: CDR1 SNHLY, CDR2 FYNNEI. In DNA form, the CDR3 reads TGTGCCAGCACCCTTATAAAGGGGTCCTACGAGCAGTACTTC. It specifies CASTLIKGSYEQYF.

J is TRBJ2-3 and V is TRBV7-6, with 12 positions matching TRBD2. J was trimmed by 7 bases and V by 5 bases; bases with no gene match: 7. The CDR3 runs to 15 residues. The germline CDR1 and CDR2 sequences are SGHVS and FNYEAQ. CDR3 residues: CASSPAGLAGNTQYF. The DNA of the CDR3 is TGTGCCAGCAGCCCGGCAGGACTAGCGGGGAATACGCAGTATTTT.

V and J are TRBV4-3 and TRBJ2-5, with D perhaps matching TRBD2 (7 bases). This CDR3 has 17 amino acids. V lost 0 bases and J lost 5, with 19 bases in between. The germline CDR1 and CDR2 sequences are LGHNA and YSLEER. The CDR3 loop reads CASSQDQSGRGLETQYF. CDR3 sequence (DNA): TGCGCCAGCAGCCAAGATCAAAGTGGGAGGGGGTTGGAGACCCAGTACTTC.

This clone turned up a few times. The germline gene is not matched at one end of the junction; a read error may be the cause. The rearrangement links TRBV4-2 to TRBJ2-4, with D unclear. The CDR3 is 17 residues long. The V gene's germline CDR1 is LGHNA and CDR2 YNFKEQ. In DNA, the CDR3 is TGTGCCAGCAGCCAAGTCGATGGGCCGCAGGCCAAAAACAGTCAGTACTTC. It translates to CASSQVDGPQAKNSQYF.

The rearrangement uses TRBV27 and TRBJ2-2; maybe TRBD2 (5 bases). In germline, CDR1 is MNHEY, CDR2 SMNVEV (reference sequence). The CDR3 contains 16 residues. Trimming took off 7 bases at V and 5 bases at J, with 20 bases between the two ends. DNA of the CDR3: TGTGCCAGCAACGCGGCCGGGGTCCCAAGAACCGGGGAGCTGTTTTTT. This sequence encodes CASNAAGVPRTGELFF.

This chain uses TRBV4-3 with TRBJ1-2; TRBD1 aligns across 11 bases. This CDR3 spans 15 amino acids. The germline gives CDR1 LGHNA, CDR2 YSLEER. The J segment lost 4 bases and the V segment lost 0 bases, leaving 1 base of the junction unmatched. Here the CDR3 reads CASSQEGTGGYGYTF. In nucleotides, the CDR3 is TGCGCCAGCAGCCAAGAGGGGACAGGGGGCTATGGCTACACCTTC.

This sequence joins TRBV7-9 and TRBJ2-1; 10 bases are a match to TRBD1. Per the germline V gene, CDR1 is SEHNR and CDR2 is FQNEAQ (reference sequence). This CDR3 spans 16 amino acids. V lost 5 bases to trimming and J lost 0 bases; unmatched junction nucleotides: 4. This CDR3 is CASSPRTGGSYNEQFF. The CDR3 DNA reads as TGTGCCAGCAGCCCCAGGACAGGGGGCTCCTACAATGAGCAGTTCTTC.

A single count supports this clone. The V gene is TRBV5-1, the J gene TRBJ2-7, with 7 bases matching TRBD1. V was pared by 4 bases and J by 5 bases, with 12 bases of the junction left unmatched. The CDR3 is 15 amino acids. The germline V gene encodes CDR1 SGHRS and CDR2 YFSETQ. The CDR3 DNA sequence: TGCGCCAGCAGCATATCTCCGACAGGGCCCCACGAGCAGTACTTC. Its protein is CASSISPTGPHEQYF.

The CDR3 loop is CAARKDSNYGYTF. DNA for the CDR3: TGTGCCGCGAGAAAGGACAGTAACTATGGCTACACCTTC. The chain recombines TRBV19 with TRBJ1-2, with D maybe TRBD1 (6 bases). V was cut by 11 bases and J by 1 base, with 14 bases left in between. Germline V gene sequence: CDR1 LNHDA, CDR2 SQIVND (reference sequence). The length of the CDR3 is 13 residues. Drawing the rest from reference TRBV19 and TRBJ1-2, the complete variable domain is DGGITQSPKYLFRKEGQNVTLSCEQNLNHDAMYWYRQDPGQGLRLIYYSQIVNDFQKGDIAEGYSVSREKKESFPLTVTSAQKNPTAFYLCAARKDSNYGYTFGSGTRLTVV.

The genes are TRBV6-6 and TRBJ2-7, with 9 bases matching TRBD1. After removal of 2 bases from V and 4 bases from J, the junction contained 6 bases not matched to a gene. CDR1 MNHNY and CDR2 SVGAGI come from the germline V gene (reference sequence). The length of the CDR3 is 15 residues. The CDR3 nucleotides read TGTGCCAGCAGTTACGCGGGACAGGGCTTTTACGAGCAGTACTTC. Translated: CASSYAGQGFYEQYF.

The rearrangement joins TRBV6-1 to TRBJ2-7; weak D call: TRBD1 (5 bases). There are 13 residues in the CDR3. CDR1 is MNHNS and CDR2 is SASEGT in the germline V gene. V shed 4 bases and J shed 3 bases, with 10 bases lying between them. In DNA, the CDR3 is TGTGCCAGCAGTGGAAGGGGCAACTACGAGCAGTACTTC. Translation: CASSGRGNYEQYF.

V and J are TRBV7-8 and TRBJ2-2; D ambiguous. V was clipped by 3 bases and J by 2 bases, with 4 bases between them. The CDR3 has 13 residues. Germline V gene lookup returns CDR1 SGHVS and CDR2 FQNEAQ. The CDR3 sequence is CASSLRNTGELFF. CDR3 nucleotide sequence: TGTGCCAGCAGCTTGCGTAACACCGGGGAGCTGTTTTTT.

This clone appeared a single time. This chain's CDR3 is CASSLTGGKGQPQHF. The CDR3 DNA is TGTGCCAGCAGCTTAACGGGGGGGAAGGGGCAGCCCCAGCATTTT. The V and J genes are TRBV7-6 and TRBJ1-5; possibly TRBD1 for D (5 bases). From germline, CDR1 is SGHVS and CDR2 FNYEAQ. Trimming shortened V by 2 bases and J by 7 bases, and 15 bases separated the two germline ends. The CDR3 contains 15 residues. Complete variable domain (other parts from reference TRBV7-6 and TRBJ1-5): GAGVSQSPRYKVTKRGQDVALRCDPISGHVSLYWYRQALGQGPEFLTYFNYEAQQDKSGLPNDRFSAERPEGSISTLTIQRTEQRDSAMYRCASSLTGGKGQPQHFGDGTRLSIL.

The V gene is TRBV5-1, the J gene TRBJ1-4; the D gene is possibly TRBD1 (5 bases). This CDR3 is 15 amino acids long. From germline, CDR1 is SGHRS and CDR2 YFSETQ. With 2 bases removed from V and 8 bases from J, the gap between germline ends came to 16 bases. Here the CDR3 reads CASSLRGLMNEKLFF. DNA of the CDR3: TGCGCCAGCAGCTTAAGGGGTCTTATGAACGAAAAACTGTTTTTT. The entire variable domain, with the rest obtained from reference TRBV5-1 and TRBJ1-4, is as follows: KAGVTQTPRYLIKTRGQQVTLSCSPISGHRSVSWYQQTPGQGLQFLFEYFSETQRNKGNFPGRFSGRQFSNSRSEMNVSTLELGDSALYLCASSLRGLMNEKLFFGSGTQLSVL.

The sample holds one count of this clone. The chain couples TRBV27 to TRBJ2-7; 8 bases agree with TRBD2. The CDR3 is 15 residues long. V shed 2 bases, J shed 7 bases, and the junction held 10 bases outside the gene matches. Germline V gene sequence: CDR1 MNHEY, CDR2 SMNVEV (reference sequence). The CDR3 protein is CASSLGRGGLREQYF. DNA of the CDR3: TGTGCCAGCAGTTTAGGTCGGGGGGGCCTGAGGGAGCAGTACTTC.

Only one count was recorded for this clone. V is TRBV29-1 and J is TRBJ1-1, with TRBD1 identical over 8 bases. Germline V CDR1 and CDR2: SQVTM, ANQGSEA. The V gene end was trimmed by 5 bases and the J gene end by 1 base; junction bases not matched to a gene: 3. The CDR3 is made up of 13 amino acids. The CDR3 sequence is CSVRQGQNTEAFF. CDR3 DNA: TGCAGCGTTAGACAGGGGCAGAACACTGAAGCTTTCTTT.

The chain is built from TRBV9 and TRBJ1-4, with TRBD1 as a possible D gene (5 bases). The germline CDR1 and CDR2 sequences are SGDLS and YYNGEE. The CDR3 loop spans 15 amino acids. Between the trimmed V and J ends, which lost 0 bases and 6 bases, there was a span of 12 bases. The CDR3 is CASSVVGEDDEKLFF. The DNA of the CDR3 is TGTGCCAGCAGCGTAGTAGGGGAAGATGATGAAAAACTGTTTTTT.

J is TRBJ2-3 and V is TRBV7-8; 7 positions match TRBD2. V lost 5 bases and J lost 8; bases outside the gene matches: 7. CDR1 SGHVS and CDR2 FQNEAQ come from the germline V gene. This CDR3 is 13 amino acids long. As DNA, the CDR3 is TGTGCCAGCAGCGAGAGCGGGGCAGGTACGCAGTATTTT. This translates into CASSESGAGTQYF.

V gene TRBV19 combines with J gene TRBJ1-6, with 9 bases fitting TRBD1. Unmatched junction bases numbered 6, after V lost 6 bases and J lost 6 bases. The germline CDR1 and CDR2 sequences are LNHDA and SQIVND (reference sequence). CDR3 length equals 15 residues. The CDR3 here is CASSATGGRNSPLHF. Here the CDR3 DNA reads TGTGCCAGTAGCGCTACAGGGGGCCGTAATTCACCCCTCCACTTT.

This chain links TRBV28 with TRBJ1-2, with 7 bases matching TRBD1. V was pared by 3 bases and J by 5 bases, with 6 bases of the junction left unmatched. Germline assignment: CDR1 MDHEN and CDR2 SYDVKM. CDR3 length: 14 residues. In nucleotides, the CDR3 is TGTGCCAGCAGTTTTAACAGGGGATGGTATGGCTACACCTTC. Encoded protein: CASSFNRGWYGYTF.

The V call is TRBV28, the J call TRBJ1-2; no firm D call. The V end was cut by 6 bases, the J end by 4 bases, with 18 bases between. CDR1 MDHEN and CDR2 SYDVKM come from the germline V gene. CDR3 size: 15 residues. CDR3 nucleotides: TGTGCCAGCAGCGTTCCTACCGTGGGCGCCTATGGCTACACCTTC. Protein sequence: CASSVPTVGAYGYTF.

This clone was detected once. This sequence joins TRBV7-2 and TRBJ1-1; 7 positions agree with TRBD1. This CDR3 is 14 amino acids long. Germline V gene data show CDR1 as SGHTA and CDR2 as FQGNSA. The V gene end was trimmed by 8 bases and the J gene end by 0 bases; junction bases not matched to a gene: 6. For the CDR3, the DNA is TGTGCCAGCCTGGACAGGCTAATGAACACTGAAGCTTTCTTT. Its protein is CASLDRLMNTEAFF.

This sequence joins TRBV5-1 and TRBJ2-7; maybe TRBD1 (6 bases). Germline V CDR1 and CDR2: SGHRS, YFSETQ. The length of the CDR3 is 16 residues. V lost 2 bases and J lost 7, with 22 bases in between. The CDR3 bases are TGCGCCAGCAGCTTAACTGCCGGGACAACTACGGGGGAGCAGTACTTC. It codes for CASSLTAGTTTGEQYF.

The gene calls are TRBV4-3 and TRBJ2-4; 7 positions match TRBD1. The CDR3 totals 14 residues. Trimming at V came to 2 bases and at J to 6 bases, leaving 4 bases not matched to a gene. Per germline, CDR1 LGHNA and CDR2 YSLEER. In DNA form, the CDR3 reads TGCGCCAGCAGCCAAACAGGGGCAGGAAACATTCAGTACTTC. Translated: CASSQTGAGNIQYF.

The chain recombines TRBV7-9 with TRBJ1-2; D is ambiguous. The CDR3 runs 12 residues. The V end was cut by 5 bases, the J end by 3 bases, with 7 bases between. Germline CDR1 SEHNR, CDR2 FQNEAQ (reference sequence). CDR3 sequence (DNA): TGTGCCAGCAGCCGCACAGACTATGGCTACACCTTC. Translation gives CASSRTDYGYTF.

A single count supports this clone. CDR3 loop: CSAEGGAGVNTGELFF. CDR3 bases: TGCAGCGCAGAGGGGGGTGCGGGGGTGAACACCGGGGAGCTGTTTTTT. This chain links TRBV29-1 with TRBJ2-2; D is possibly TRBD2 (7 bases). The CDR3 has 16 amino acids. V was clipped by 7 bases and J by 1 base, with 19 bases between them. CDR1 and CDR2 (germline): SQVTM, ANQGSEA.

Written as DNA, the CDR3 is TGCGCCAGCAGTGAGCAGGGTCAGTACGCCGGGCAGTTCTTC. It specifies CASSEQGQYAGQFF. V is TRBV10-2 and J is TRBJ2-1, with D possibly being TRBD1 (5 bases). V was pared by 2 bases and J by 12 bases, with 17 bases between. Germline CDR1 reads WSHSY; CDR2 reads SAAADI. The CDR3 consists of 14 residues.